These 29 T cell receptor beta chains originate from one sample sequenced in a study of blood T cell repertoires in COVID-19. Assay used: immunoSEQ multiplex PCR; TCRdb lists only in-frame clones, some missing. The sample has tens of thousands of clones; roughly 88% are singletons. The specimen sequenced was peripheral blood. These receptor sequences come from a human donor in a cohort sampled during active COVID-19.

The chain employs TRBV30 and TRBJ1-2; a weak D match, TRBD1 (6 bases). Looked up from germline, CDR1 is GTSNPN and CDR2 is SVGIG (reference sequence). V was shortened by 3 bases and J by 5 bases, with 19 bases between the two germline ends. The CDR3 covers 15 residues. This CDR3 is CAWSFFGGLAYGYTF. In DNA form, the CDR3 reads TGTGCCTGGAGCTTCTTTGGGGGCTTAGCTTATGGCTACACCTTC.

The V call is TRBV15, the J call TRBJ2-1; a weak D match, TRBD2 (6 bases). Trimming cost V 0 bases and J 3 bases, with 12 bases left between them. The CDR3 runs 16 residues. From germline, CDR1 is LNHNV and CDR2 YYDKDF (reference sequence). The CDR3 here is CATSRDLRDLYNEQFF. The CDR3 DNA is TGTGCCACCAGCAGAGATCTGCGGGACCTCTACAATGAGCAGTTCTTC.

The V gene is TRBV6-1, the J gene TRBJ2-6, with TRBD2 as a possible D gene (5 bases). This CDR3 is built from 17 residues. Per the germline V gene, CDR1 is MNHNS and CDR2 is SASEGT. V was cut by 4 bases and J by 3 bases, with 16 bases left in between. The CDR3 region has the DNA TGTGCCAGCAGTGGAGGGATCCAGGTCGGTGGGGCCAACGTCCTGACTTTC. It is translated as CASSGGIQVGGANVLTF.

The CDR3 spells CATSDSGQGFRGYTF. CDR3 nucleotide sequence: TGTGCCACCAGTGACTCGGGACAGGGCTTTCGGGGCTACACCTTC. V is TRBV24-1 and J is TRBJ1-2; 9 nucleotides align to TRBD1. This CDR3 region has 15 residues. The germline gives CDR1 KGHDR, CDR2 SFDVKD. V was pared by 4 bases and J by 8 bases, with 10 bases of the junction left unmatched.

This sequence joins TRBV19 and TRBJ2-5; a possible D gene is TRBD2 (7 bases). The V and J ends lost 4 bases and 7 bases respectively, with 22 bases between them. This CDR3 is built from 16 residues. The germline V gene encodes CDR1 LNHDA and CDR2 SQIVND (reference sequence). CDR3 region: CASSTQGSGGRGTQYF. DNA of the CDR3: TGTGCCAGTAGTACCCAAGGCTCGGGGGGCCGGGGGACCCAGTACTTC.

This chain links TRBV7-2 with TRBJ1-2; D perhaps matches TRBD1 (6 bases). Between the trimmed V and J ends, which lost 5 bases and 2 bases, there was a span of 18 bases. The germline CDR1 and CDR2 sequences are SGHTA and FQGNSA. This CDR3 spans 16 amino acids. CDR3 loop: CASSVRGGHLNYGYTF. The CDR3 nucleotides read TGTGCCAGCAGCGTGAGGGGGGGACACCTGAACTATGGCTACACCTTC. Using reference TRBV7-2 and TRBJ1-2 for the parts outside the CDR3, the full variable domain is GAGVSQSPSNKVTEKGKDVELRCDPISGHTALYWYRQSLGQGLEFLIYFQGNSAPDKSGLPSDRFSAERTGGSVSTLTIQRTQQEDSAVYLCASSVRGGHLNYGYTFGSGTRLTVV.

This clone has a single count. The rearrangement links TRBV12-5 to TRBJ2-3, with D uncertain. The V end lost 6 bases, the J end lost 0 bases, and 13 bases lay between the germline ends. This CDR3 has 15 residues. CDR1 is LGHNT, CDR2 FRNRAP, per germline. The CDR3 DNA sequence: TGTGCTAGTGGCCTAGGCCTCATCAGCACAGATACGCAGTATTTT. It encodes CASGLGLISTDTQYF.

The chain has TRBV11-2 and TRBJ2-1; 9 nucleotides line up with TRBD2. Germline CDR1 is SGHAT and CDR2 is FQNNGV. CDR3 length: 18 residues. Trimming cost V 0 bases and J 4 bases; bases outside gene matches: 10. The CDR3 nucleotides read TGTGCCAGCAGCTTAGATAGGGCGGGAGGGTCCCTTTACAATGAGCAGTTCTTC. Its translation: CASSLDRAGGSLYNEQFF. Based on the CDR3 plus reference TRBV11-2 and TRBJ2-1, the full variable domain is EAGVAQSPRYKIIEKRQSVAFWCNPISGHATLYWYQQILGQGPKLLIQFQNNGVVDDSQLPKDRFSAERLKGVDSTLKIQPAKLEDSAVYLCASSLDRAGGSLYNEQFFGPGTRLTVL.

This clone was seen a single time. The genes are TRBV7-9 and TRBJ2-1; 16 positions agree with TRBD2. Germline V gene data show CDR1 as SEHNR and CDR2 as FQNEAQ (reference sequence). V lost 5 bases and J lost 9; bases outside the gene matches: 7. CDR3 length equals 16 residues. The CDR3 sequence is CASSHTGLAGGTEQFF. CDR3 nucleotide sequence: TGTGCCAGCAGCCACACGGGACTAGCGGGAGGGACTGAGCAGTTCTTC.

The gene calls are TRBV7-6 and TRBJ2-7; D uncertain. Per the germline V gene, CDR1 is SGHVS and CDR2 is FNYEAQ. V was shortened by 5 bases and J by 0 bases, with 11 bases between the two germline ends. The CDR3 sequence is 14 residues long. The CDR3 spells CASSRSPSSYEQYF. The CDR3 DNA reads as TGTGCCAGCAGCCGGAGCCCTAGCTCCTACGAGCAGTACTTC.

The J gene is TRBJ2-7, the V gene TRBV6-2 or TRBV6-3, with D possibly being TRBD1 (6 bases). Germline CDR1 MNHEY, CDR2 SVGEGT. V was clipped by 2 bases and J by 3 bases, with 14 bases between them. The CDR3 contains 15 residues. In DNA form, the CDR3 reads TGTGCCAGCAGTTACGGACATTACAGGGTCTACGAGCAGTACTTC. It translates to CASSYGHYRVYEQYF.

The chain couples TRBV20-1 to TRBJ2-7, with 7 bases lining up with TRBD1. V dropped 3 bases and J dropped 5; count of bases not matched to a gene: 10. Per germline, CDR1 DFQATT and CDR2 SNEGSKA (reference sequence). The CDR3 is made up of 14 amino acids. CDR3 sequence (DNA): TGCAGTGCTAGTATGAGACAGGGAACGAACGAGCAGTACTTC. Its translation: CSASMRQGTNEQYF.

The V gene is TRBV7-9, the J gene TRBJ2-1, with TRBD1 as a possible D gene (6 bases). Trimming stripped 4 bases from V and 8 bases from J, with 12 bases between. The CDR3 has 13 amino acids. Per germline, CDR1 SEHNR and CDR2 FQNEAQ (reference sequence). CDR3 protein: CASSYRVGYEQFF. The CDR3 DNA follows: TGTGCCAGCAGCTACAGGGTCGGTTATGAGCAGTTCTTC.

This chain uses TRBV5-1 with TRBJ1-1; D is perhaps TRBD1 (6 bases). This CDR3 has 15 amino acids. Germline CDR1 reads SGHRS; CDR2 reads YFSETQ. Trimming cost V 4 bases and J 1 base, with 14 bases left between them. CDR3 residues: CASSPMGGRNTEAFF. In nucleotides, the CDR3 is TGCGCCAGCAGCCCCATGGGGGGGCGGAACACTGAAGCTTTCTTT. Drawing the rest from reference TRBV5-1 and TRBJ1-1, the complete variable domain is KAGVTQTPRYLIKTRGQQVTLSCSPISGHRSVSWYQQTPGQGLQFLFEYFSETQRNKGNFPGRFSGRQFSNSRSEMNVSTLELGDSALYLCASSPMGGRNTEAFFGQGTRLTVV.

The chain combines TRBV15 with TRBJ1-2, with D perhaps matching TRBD1 (6 bases). The V gene lost 1 base and the J gene lost 8 bases, with 11 bases spanning the gap. CDR3 length: 13 residues. Germline V gene data show CDR1 as LNHNV and CDR2 as YYDKDF (reference sequence). The CDR3 DNA reads TGTGCCACCAGCAGAGTTTTACAGGGAGGCTACACCTTC. The encoded protein is CATSRVLQGGYTF.

The J gene is TRBJ2-1, the V gene TRBV6-6, with D possibly TRBD1 on 5 matching bases. The CDR3 sequence is 14 residues long. Trimming shortened V by 7 bases and J by 6 bases, and 16 bases separated the two germline ends. In germline, CDR1 is MNHNY, CDR2 SVGAGI (reference sequence). CDR3 residues: CASKSRTQGNEQFF. CDR3 DNA: TGTGCCAGCAAGAGCCGGACACAAGGCAATGAGCAGTTCTTC.

The chain carries TRBV6-2 or TRBV6-3 and TRBJ1-5; TRBD1 is a possible D gene (5 bases). CDR3 length equals 14 residues. Germline-derived CDR1 and CDR2 are MNHEY and SVGEGT. V was cut by 2 bases and J by 4 bases, with 9 bases left in between. The CDR3: CASSYDRKNQPQHF. In DNA form, the CDR3 reads TGTGCCAGCAGTTACGACAGAAAAAATCAGCCCCAGCATTTT.

The sample holds one count of this clone. This sequence joins TRBV12-5 and TRBJ1-2; D might be TRBD1 (5 bases). Germline loops: CDR1 LGHNT, CDR2 FRNRAP. This CDR3 spans 14 amino acids. Trimming left V 1 base short and J 4 bases short, with 10 bases between. CDR3 protein: CASGLALGGYGYTF. The CDR3 nucleotides read TGTGCTAGTGGTTTGGCCCTGGGGGGCTATGGCTACACCTTC.

The CDR3 loop is CASSPQPDRLGEQYF. In nucleotides, the CDR3 is TGCGCCAGCAGCCCTCAACCGGACAGATTGGGCGAGCAGTACTTC. This sequence joins TRBV5-1 and TRBJ2-7; tentatively, D is TRBD1 (6 bases). CDR3 size: 15 residues. With 4 bases removed from V and 6 bases from J, the gap between germline ends came to 20 bases. Germline V gene sequence: CDR1 SGHRS, CDR2 YFSETQ. Complete variable domain (other parts from reference TRBV5-1 and TRBJ2-7): KAGVTQTPRYLIKTRGQQVTLSCSPISGHRSVSWYQQTPGQGLQFLFEYFSETQRNKGNFPGRFSGRQFSNSRSEMNVSTLELGDSALYLCASSPQPDRLGEQYFGPGTRLTVT.

The CDR3 loop is CASTTGGRGYSNQPQHF. The CDR3 DNA reads as TGTGCCAGCACCACCGGGGGGAGGGGCTATAGCAATCAGCCCCAGCATTTT. The chain combines TRBV2 with TRBJ1-5; the D gene is possibly TRBD1 (5 bases). The CDR3 is 17 amino acids. Germline V CDR1 and CDR2: SNHLY, FYNNEI. V lost 7 bases, J lost 0 bases, and 19 bases lay in between.

The chain is built from TRBV6-5 and TRBJ1-1; tentative D call: TRBD1 (5 bases). The CDR3 is 14 amino acids. Per the germline V gene, CDR1 is MNHEY and CDR2 is SVGAGI. The V end was cut by 5 bases, the J end by 0 bases, with 10 bases between. CDR3 sequence (DNA): TGTGCCAGCAGTCGGGACTTCATGAACACTGAAGCTTTCTTT. Translated, it gives CASSRDFMNTEAFF.

The chain uses TRBV18 and TRBJ2-1; TRBD2 is a possible D gene (5 bases). V was shortened by 3 bases and J by 7 bases, with 10 bases between the two germline ends. Germline CDR1 and CDR2: KGHSH and LQKENI. This CDR3 spans 13 amino acids. CDR3 amino acids: CASSPTRENEQFF. In DNA form, the CDR3 reads TGTGCCAGCTCACCTACTAGGGAGAATGAGCAGTTCTTC.

The rearrangement links TRBV5-1 to TRBJ1-5, with D perhaps matching TRBD1 (5 bases). Germline V gene sequence: CDR1 SGHRS, CDR2 YFSETQ. This CDR3 spans 15 amino acids. V shed 4 bases and J shed 0 bases, with 11 bases lying between them. The CDR3 sequence: CASSPQGHSNQPQHF. The CDR3 region has the DNA TGCGCCAGCAGCCCTCAGGGTCATAGCAATCAGCCCCAGCATTTT. The full variable domain, completed using reference TRBV5-1 and TRBJ1-5, is KAGVTQTPRYLIKTRGQQVTLSCSPISGHRSVSWYQQTPGQGLQFLFEYFSETQRNKGNFPGRFSGRQFSNSRSEMNVSTLELGDSALYLCASSPQGHSNQPQHFGDGTRLSIL.

This clone was seen only once. CDR3 loop: CASSLGDRGLAGGETQYF. The CDR3 nucleotides read TGTGCCAGCAGCTTAGGGGACAGGGGACTAGCGGGAGGAGAGACCCAGTACTTC. This chain joins TRBV11-2 and TRBJ2-5; 15 nucleotides line up with TRBD2. Germline V gene sequence: CDR1 SGHAT, CDR2 FQNNGV. J lost 4 bases, V lost 1 base, and 7 bases had no gene match. The CDR3 has 18 residues.

This chain connects TRBV5-5 to TRBJ2-7; 7 nucleotides match TRBD2. This CDR3 region has 11 residues. Germline CDR1 and CDR2: SGHKS and YYEKEE (reference sequence). With 3 bases clipped from V and 6 bases from J, the junction kept 0 bases outside the gene matches. CDR3 coding DNA: TGTGCCAGCAGCTGGGGGGGCGAGCAGTACTTC. Protein: CASSWGGEQYF. The full variable domain, completed using reference TRBV5-5 and TRBJ2-7, is DAGVTQSPTHLIKTRGQQVTLRCSPISGHKSVSWYQQVLGQGPQFIFQYYEKEERGRGNFPDRFSARQFPNYSSELNVNALLLGDSALYLCASSWGGEQYFGPGTRLTVT.

The CDR3 DNA follows: TGTGCCATCAGTGAGTCGGGGGCAGGGAACACTGAAGCTTTCTTT. Its protein is CAISESGAGNTEAFF. The chain joins TRBV10-3 to TRBJ1-1, with a weak D call TRBD1 (6 bases). CDR1 ENHRY and CDR2 SYGVKD come from the germline V gene. The CDR3 has 15 residues. Trimming shortened V by 0 bases and J by 1 base, and 9 bases separated the two germline ends.

The V and J genes are TRBV5-1 and TRBJ1-1; D is ambiguous. The germline V gene encodes CDR1 SGHRS and CDR2 YFSETQ. The germline V and J ends were trimmed by 2 bases and 1 base, with 9 bases remaining between them. The CDR3 contains 14 residues. In nucleotides, the CDR3 is TGCGCCAGCAGCTTTATAGATCCGAACACTGAAGCTTTCTTT. Amino acid sequence: CASSFIDPNTEAFF.

This clone has a handful of counts. Written as DNA, the CDR3 is TGTGCCAGCAGCTTAGAAGGGCTAGCGGGATTCACCGGGGAGCTGTTTTTT. Its protein product is CASSLEGLAGFTGELFF. This chain joins TRBV7-9 and TRBJ2-2, with 9 bases identical to TRBD2. The CDR3 is 17 amino acids. The junction had 7 bases not matched to a gene; V was cut back by 1 base and J by 4 bases. Germline CDR1 and CDR2: SEHNR and FQNEAQ (reference sequence).

The chain has TRBV29-1 and TRBJ1-4, with 10 bases that match TRBD1. The CDR3 totals 14 residues. V was pared by 6 bases and J by 5 bases, with 6 bases of the junction left unmatched. Germline V CDR1 and CDR2: SQVTM, ANQGSEA. In DNA, the CDR3 is TGCAGCGTGATCCCGGGACAGGGGAATGAAAAACTGTTTTTT. It is translated as CSVIPGQGNEKLFF.